This T cell receptor beta chain stems from a study of blood T cell repertoires in COVID-19. Study as a whole: Researchers got acute and convalescent COVID-19 samples from the United States, Italy and Spain. T cells, B-cell-depleted T cells, or PBMCs supplied cDNA or gDNA.

This clone was seen more than once but under ten times. It was during active infection that Seattle patients were enrolled and then longitudinally followed. Authors' methods: Estimated nucleated cell counts came from reference gene primer amplification. Data came from immunoSEQ multiplex PCR; TCRdb stores just in-frame clones and leaves some out. Clone size and V and J calls were adopted from that table, with D and trimming inferred from the DNA. The table shows around 150,000 clones, with less than 85% occurring only once. CDR1 is LGHDT and CDR2 is YNNKEL in the germline V gene (reference sequence). Trimming removed 4 bases at V and 1 base at J, with 8 bases between. The CDR3 sequence is 14 residues long.

Sequenced: peripheral blood. This clonotype was obtained from a middle-aged woman with COVID-19, enrolled during active disease. This sequence joins TRBV3-1 (or the pseudogene TRBV3-2) and TRBJ1-3; tentatively, D is TRBD1 (6 bases). CDR3 amino acids: CASSPRGSGNTIYF. CDR3 sequence (DNA): TGTGCCAGCAGCCCAAGGGGGTCTGGAAACACCATATATTTT.